This TCR beta chain came from a study of cytomegalovirus exposure and HLA in healthy donors (dated by TCRdb to about 2017). About the study as a whole: An earlier analysis of 550 to 700 of the donors reported approximately 270 Gb of sequence data and 120 million or so unique TCR beta sequences from roughly 200 million T cells. In an earlier analysis of 587 of the donors, high-throughput TCR beta sequencing was used to judge whether each TCR beta V gene segment behaved as functional or pseudogenic. About 310 gigabases of sequencing data and around 87 million unique TCR sequences were included in an early release covering several hundred HLA-typed donors. Because of strong linkage in the cohort, roughly 5 DR-DQ haplotypes were treated as single units for association and clustering. Genome-wide SNP genotypes for about 65% of the roughly 670 donors were used in a later genetic analysis, which treated that subset as a discovery cohort. HLA typing included class I and class II loci at four-digit resolution. Donor age, sex, ethnicity and CMV serostatus were compiled alongside the repertoire data. The T cell repertoires of 666 subjects were profiled by immunosequencing and related to cytomegalovirus serostatus. Rather than using new phenotypic data, the later analysis identified candidate immune exposures from TCR beta sequences and from how often those sequences occurred across donors. The number of donors typed differed by locus, with about 629-630 for A, B, C, DRB1 and DQB1, roughly 520 for DQA1, over 600 for DPA1, and approximately 470 for DPB1. The study was designed to test whether signatures of past pathogen exposure could be identified by cataloging public T cell receptors. The study combined high-throughput TCR immunosequencing, statistical association of individual TCRs with disease status, and machine learning to predict cytomegalovirus infection status. In addition to the first cohort of 500 to 850 subjects, a separate validation cohort of under 150 different subjects was used. To study patterns of TCR occurrence, a later analysis re-analyzed previously published TCR beta repertoires from several hundred donors and added high-resolution HLA genotyping. The genetic ancestry cluster associated with self-reported Caucasian donors included 65% to 90% of the 398 genotyped donors. All discovery cohort repertoires had been generated using a single sequencing platform. On average, 235,054 unique TCR beta nucleotide sequences were sequenced per donor among about 400 genotyped donors of the cohort, with roughly 19% of those sequences being non-productive. Broad study findings and their caveats: Only TCR beta chains were sequenced in this cohort, and the absence of alpha or paired-chain data limited detectable features. A later analysis associated approximately 17,000 TCR beta sequences with specific HLA alleles at a false discovery rate of 0.05. In a later analysis, the rate of TCR association differed among HLA loci, with DRB1 alleles having the most associated TCRs and HLA-C alleles having the fewest. Some IMGT-functional V segments, including TRBV6-2 and TRBV6-3, could not be distinguished by the 87-base-pair reads and were therefore excluded. The earlier analysis of some 560 of the donors excluded roughly 17 rarely observed V segments, including chromosome 9 orphons, because counts were too low. A later genetic analysis reported fewer N-insertions in productive TCRs among donors in an Asian-associated ancestry cluster than the roughly 700-donor mean. Immune exposure information for the cohort was limited to CMV serostatus. Most CMV-associated TCR beta chains appeared to be HLA-restricted in a later analysis, and the HLA associations seemed to be driven largely by CMV exposure. Assigning TCR associations to individual alleles was difficult when HLA alleles, especially DR and DQ, strongly co-occurred. Cytomegalovirus status was reported to be diagnosed by the classifier with high specificity and sensitivity in both the original and validation cohorts. The sequencing pipeline was judged likely to have produced a cluster of highly shared sequence variants as a technical artifact. Linkage disequilibrium might explain the correlated functional status among segregating V segments, but an unknown experimental factor could not be ruled out. A later analysis found that HLA-associated TCR beta chains were more clonally expanded and had lower generation probabilities than equally common non-associated chains. According to a later analysis, parvovirus B19, influenza, CMV and Epstein-Barr virus appeared linked to several top co-occurrence clusters. The authors suggested that the approach could potentially be extended to other disease states and immunological phenotypes. The study gave a list of under 200 TCR beta chains associated with cytomegalovirus. Because some donors lacked HLA typing at each locus, the association tests relied only on the typed subset. A further reported finding was that TCR beta sequences accurately predicted the HLA-A and HLA-B alleles for most subjects in the first cohort. An earlier analysis of approximately 570 of the donors showed that most TCR beta V segments appeared in productive rearrangements either about 87% or about 30% of the time, which broadly matched IMGT annotations. Sequencing depth was assumed to be roughly uniform across donors in the presence/absence analyses, though that assumption may not hold. Most TCR sequences were seen in very few donors, while some public TCRs were found in many individuals. V-gene and J-gene trimming of TCR beta chains was associated with a missense DCLRE1C variant in a later genetic analysis, and the association was replicated in an independent cohort. A few of the identified cytomegalovirus-associated TCR beta chains were confirmed in vitro to be specific for cytomegalovirus antigens.

After removal of 3 bases from V and 6 bases from J, the junction retains 8 bases not matched to a gene. From the cysteine up to the phenylalanine, the CDR3 has a length of 17 residues. The DNA shown is the 51-base CDR3, in frame from base 1. Per the germline V gene, WSHSY is the CDR1 and SAAADI is the CDR2. The cohort was made up of approximately 670 healthy bone marrow donors. Cohort members were all nominally healthy when sampled, although unrecorded immune exposures were likely present. The donor was CMV seropositive and belonged to the group of about 290 seropositive cohort members. A peripheral blood sample was provided by each donor, and peripheral blood mononuclear cells were used for TCR beta sequencing. The Qiagen DNeasy Blood Extraction Kit was used to extract genomic DNA from the blood cell samples. This clone came up a few times. Its antigen target is currently unknown. Base qualities are not at hand, and no much larger clone is one base apart.

Libraries were constructed by the immunoSEQ multiplex PCR assay. A mixture of 60 forward primers for TCR Vbeta segments and 13 reverse primers for TCR Jbeta segments was used in the multiplex PCR. The CDR3 region of rearranged TCR beta genes was amplified from genomic DNA with a multiplex PCR assay. The amplified TCR beta libraries were sequenced on the Illumina HiSeq System as 87-base-pair reads. In the paper's pipeline: A later analysis counted tens of millions of unique TCR beta chains across the 550 to 800 repertoires, and 9.5 million to 11 million of these chains were shared by at least two donors. A nearest-neighbor algorithm error-corrected the raw reads and collapsed the reads into unique sequences, merging closely related sequences to remove PCR and sequencing errors. CDR3 sequences were aligned to IMGT reference sequences to assign V, D and J gene segments. For a sequence to be retained, at least a six-nucleotide match to both a V gene segment and a J gene segment was required. Rearrangements were classified as productive when the CDR3 lacked stop codons and remained in frame with V and J, and all other rearrangements were classified as non-productive. CDR3 was defined according to IMGT convention as the region running from the second conserved V-encoded cysteine to the conserved J-encoded phenylalanine. The earlier analysis of 500 to 600 of the donors excluded sequences that lacked an unambiguous match to a single V gene segment. An earlier analysis of about 600 of the donors called V segments functional above 56.7% productive rearrangements and segregating when the between-donor standard deviation exceeded 5%. A statistical classification framework was built for diagnosing cytomegalovirus status from the catalog of TCR beta chain sequences. V and J gene assignment, in a later analysis, came from comparing TCR nucleotide sequences with IMGT/GENE-DB human TR gene sequences. Using the TCRdist pipeline, a later analysis assigned CDR3 sequences along with most-parsimonious VDJ recombination scenarios. In a later analysis, each TCR beta chain was defined by its CDR3 amino acid sequence together with its V-gene family, and reads lacking a unique V-gene family were excluded. To address suspected cross-contamination and a sequencing artifact, a later analysis removed approximately 600 highly shared, low-generation-probability nucleotide sequences. In a later analysis, a clonal expansion index for each public chain was calculated from normalized within-repertoire ranks of inferred template counts. In a later analysis, generation probabilities were computed using a VDJ recombination model fitted to out-of-frame rearrangements, and the results were checked against IGoR. A later analysis scored TCR-TCR, TCR-HLA and TCR-CMV co-occurrence with hypergeometric tests, applying a repertoire-size bias correction to TCR pairs. To estimate false discovery rates, a later analysis permuted the HLA or CMV assignments 20 times. A later analysis grouped co-occurring TCRs with DBSCAN, adding TCRdist sequence similarity when clustering within HLA-allele-positive subsets. Co-occurrence clustering excluded repertoires with fewer than 30,000 or more than 120,000 public chains, plus five with anomalous nucleotide sharing. Imported from immuneACCESS, the table was reduced by TCRdb to in-frame sequences with V and J called. These copies leave out some clones; in studies compared against another copy, an unresolved V gene accounts for under half, and the cause of the remainder is not known. V, J and clone size reflect that table, while D and trimming were determined from the DNA. The sample data list approximately 150,000 clones, and about 79% of these were observed just once. Roughly 6% of the sample is taken by the ten largest.

The source of this sequence is a man in his forties or fifties in good health and CMV-seropositive. This sequence uses TRBV10-2 and TRBJ2-2, with TRBD2 matching 12 junction bases. Sequencing was performed on PBMCs. The CDR3 protein is CASSDPSGRALAGELFF. The DNA sequence is given as TGCGCCAGCAGTGACCCTAGCGGGAGGGCCCTCGCCGGGGAGCTGTTTTTT.